These T cell receptor beta chains were read from a single sample in a study of OX40 agonist ivuxolimab in advanced cancers. The method was immunoSEQ multiplex PCR; TCRdb's version includes in-frame clones alone and lacks a portion of them. The data show about 32,000 clones, just over 90% seen once. The specimen comprised CD4+ or CD8+ T cells sorted from blood, sampled in a trial of the OX40 agonist ivuxolimab. The receptors originated from an adult with an advanced solid tumor such as melanoma, head and neck, liver or kidney cancer. Each CDR3 is given with its conserved first and last residue. The D gene is left open where the match is weak. Some rows mark clone size as missing; the rest say once, few, many or name a class of expanded clone.

V: TRBV4-1
J: TRBJ1-6
size: NA
D: NA
CDR3: CASSAGQLLNSPLHF
DNA: TGCGCCAGCAGCGCAGGACAACTCCTTAATTCACCCCTCCACTTT

V: TRBV2
J: TRBJ2-1
size: few
D: TRBD2
CDR3: CASSENLSGAYNEQFF
DNA: TGTGCCAGCAGCGAAAACTTAAGCGGGGCCTACAATGAGCAGTTCTTC

V: TRBV7-9
J: TRBJ1-3
size: NA
D: NA
CDR3: CASSLGIPKNTIYF
DNA: TGTGCCAGCAGCTTAGGAATTCCTAAGAACACCATATATTTT

V: TRBV21-1
J: TRBJ2-4
size: NA
D: NA
CDR3: CASSKVSQPGLTSNIQYF
DNA: TGTGCCAGCAGCAAAGTTTCCCAGCCGGGACTAACTTCAAACATTCAGTACTTC

V: TRBV5-5
J: TRBJ2-3
size: NA
D: NA
CDR3: CASSLPRVGTDTQYF
DNA: TGTGCCAGCAGCTTGCCTCGCGTCGGCACAGATACGCAGTATTTT

V: TRBV28
J: TRBJ1-1
size: NA
D: NA
CDR3: CASSSGVNTEAFF
DNA: TGTGCCAGCAGTTCGGGAGTTAACACTGAAGCTTTCTTT

V: TRBV25-1
J: TRBJ2-7
size: NA
D: NA
CDR3: CASIVRIHEQYF
DNA: TGTGCCAGCATCGTAAGAATCCACGAGCAGTACTTC

V: TRBV25-1
J: TRBJ1-5
size: NA
D: NA
CDR3: CASSAGYSNQPQHF
DNA: TGTGCCAGCAGTGCGGGATATAGCAATCAGCCCCAGCATTTT

V: TRBV19
J: TRBJ2-7
size: NA
D: TRBD1
CDR3: CASSLTGSSYEQYF
DNA: TGTGCCAGTAGTTTGACAGGGAGCTCCTACGAGCAGTACTTC

V: TRBV7-3
J: TRBJ2-7
size: NA
D: NA
CDR3: CASSLHGDFSYEQYF
DNA: TGTGCCAGCAGCTTACATGGGGATTTCTCCTACGAGCAGTACTTC

V: TRBV21-1
J: TRBJ1-2
size: NA
D: NA
CDR3: CASSNPPAPYGYTF
DNA: TGTGCCAGCAGCAATCCCCCCGCTCCGTATGGCTACACCTTC

V: TRBV7-8
J: TRBJ1-1
size: NA
D: TRBD1
CDR3: CASSPGMAGGTEAFF
DNA: TGTGCCAGCAGCCCAGGGATGGCAGGGGGCACTGAAGCTTTCTTT

V: TRBV4-1
J: TRBJ2-1
size: NA
D: TRBD2
CDR3: CASGRGGAPYNEQFF
DNA: TGCGCCAGCGGCCGGGGGGGGGCCCCCTACAATGAGCAGTTCTTC

V: TRBV5-5
J: TRBJ2-7
size: once
D: TRBD1
CDR3: CASSPGTAYEQYF
DNA: TGTGCCAGCAGCCCGGGGACAGCTTACGAGCAGTACTTC

V: TRBV5-4
J: TRBJ2-3
size: NA
D: TRBD2
CDR3: CASSPALGGADTQYF
DNA: TGTGCCAGCAGCCCCGCCCTTGGGGGGGCAGATACGCAGTATTTT

V: TRBV27
J: TRBJ2-3
size: NA
D: TRBD2
CDR3: CASSPGTSLKDTQYF
DNA: TGTGCCAGCAGCCCCGGGACTAGTCTCAAAGATACGCAGTATTTT

V: TRBV5-6
J: TRBJ2-3
size: NA
D: NA
CDR3: CASSSYTDTQYF
DNA: TGTGCCAGCAGCAGCTACACAGATACGCAGTATTTT

V: TRBV4-3
J: TRBJ2-7
size: NA
D: TRBD1
CDR3: CASSQDPPGQEGIEQYF
DNA: TGCGCCAGCAGCCAAGATCCGCCGGGACAGGAAGGGATCGAGCAGTACTTC

V: TRBV9
J: TRBJ2-7
size: NA
D: NA
CDR3: CASSPIPTGYEQYF
DNA: TGTGCCAGCAGCCCCATCCCCACAGGGTACGAGCAGTACTTC

V: TRBV15
J: TRBJ2-4
size: NA
D: TRBD1
CDR3: CATSLSRTGRNIQYF
DNA: TGTGCCACCAGCCTAAGCCGGACAGGGAGAAACATTCAGTACTTC

V: TRBV4-3
J: TRBJ2-1
size: NA
D: NA
CDR3: CASSQGSPSAYNEQFF
DNA: TGCGCCAGCAGCCAAGGGTCCCCTTCGGCCTACAATGAGCAGTTCTTC

V: TRBV9
J: TRBJ2-1
size: NA
D: NA
CDR3: CASSGGWDNEQFF
DNA: TGTGCCAGCAGCGGAGGCTGGGACAATGAGCAGTTCTTC

V: TRBV7-9
J: TRBJ2-2
size: once
D: TRBD1
CDR3: CASSKDRVNTGELFF
DNA: TGTGCCAGCAGCAAAGACAGGGTGAACACCGGGGAGCTGTTTTTT

V: TRBV2
J: TRBJ2-1
size: NA
D: NA
CDR3: CASSVDYDIYNEQFF
DNA: TGTGCCAGCAGTGTGGACTACGATATCTACAATGAGCAGTTCTTC

V: TRBV27
J: TRBJ1-6
size: NA
D: NA
CDR3: CATRLGPAHSPLHF
DNA: TGTGCCACGCGTCTTGGCCCGGCCCATTCACCCCTCCACTTT

V: TRBV13
J: TRBJ1-4
size: NA
D: TRBD1
CDR3: CASSFAGTGDEKLFF
DNA: TGTGCCAGCAGCTTCGCCGGGACAGGGGATGAAAAACTGTTTTTT

V: TRBV4-3
J: TRBJ1-1
size: NA
D: NA
CDR3: CASSQEGLANTEAFF
DNA: TGCGCCAGCAGCCAAGAAGGACTGGCAAACACTGAAGCTTTCTTT

V: TRBV28
J: TRBJ2-3
size: NA
D: TRBD1
CDR3: CASRGQGARTDTQYF
DNA: TGTGCCAGCAGAGGACAGGGGGCGAGAACAGATACGCAGTATTTT

V: TRBV7-9
J: TRBJ2-7
size: NA
D: NA
CDR3: CASSLDGGVEQYF
DNA: TGTGCCAGCAGCTTAGATGGCGGGGTCGAGCAGTACTTC

V: TRBV2
J: TRBJ2-7
size: NA
D: TRBD1
CDR3: CASIRSRGQGAYEQYF
DNA: TGTGCCAGCATCAGGTCCAGGGGACAGGGGGCCTACGAGCAGTACTTC

V: TRBV21-1
J: TRBJ2-1
size: once
D: NA
CDR3: CASSKVRGFSDEQFF
DNA: TGTGCCAGCAGCAAAGTTAGGGGGTTTAGCGATGAGCAGTTCTTC

V: TRBV19
J: TRBJ2-2
size: NA
D: NA
CDR3: CASSIGSTSGELFF
DNA: TGTGCCAGTAGTATCGGCAGCACCTCCGGGGAGCTGTTTTTT

V: TRBV7-6
J: TRBJ2-1
size: NA
D: NA
CDR3: CASRRAGEQFF
DNA: TGTGCCAGCAGGAGGGCAGGTGAGCAGTTCTTC

V: TRBV4-1
J: TRBJ1-1
size: NA
D: NA
CDR3: CASSQTLRNEAFF
DNA: TGCGCCAGCAGCCAGACTTTGCGGAATGAAGCTTTCTTT

V: TRBV27
J: TRBJ2-7
size: NA
D: NA
CDR3: CASSQTLQLSYYEQYF
DNA: TGTGCCAGCAGTCAGACCTTACAACTATCCTACTACGAGCAGTACTTC

V: TRBV29-1
J: TRBJ1-2
size: NA
D: NA
CDR3: CSVERTDSYGYTF
DNA: TGCAGCGTTGAGAGGACAGACTCTTATGGCTACACCTTC

V: TRBV4-3
J: TRBJ2-1
size: NA
D: TRBD2
CDR3: CASSQEAGGHYNEQFF
DNA: TGCGCCAGCAGCCAAGAAGCGGGGGGGCACTACAATGAGCAGTTCTTC

V: TRBV4-1
J: TRBJ2-7
size: medium-sized
D: NA
CDR3: CASSQDLGAPSYEQYF
DNA: TGCGCCAGCAGCCAAGATCTAGGGGCACCTTCCTACGAGCAGTACTTC

V: TRBV9
J: TRBJ2-1
size: NA
D: TRBD2
CDR3: CASSGSSGSSYNEQFF
DNA: TGTGCCAGCAGCGGAAGTAGCGGGAGCTCCTACAATGAGCAGTTCTTC

V: TRBV6-5
J: TRBJ1-6
size: NA
D: NA
CDR3: CASSWMNSPLHF
DNA: TGTGCCAGCAGTTGGATGAATTCACCCCTCCACTTT

V: TRBV6-4
J: TRBJ2-2
size: NA
D: NA
CDR3: CASIVPFSNTGELFF
DNA: TGTGCCAGCATTGTTCCCTTTTCGAACACCGGGGAGCTGTTTTTT

V: TRBV4-3
J: TRBJ2-1
size: NA
D: TRBD2
CDR3: CASSQDRGLANEQFF
DNA: TGCGCCAGCAGCCAAGATAGGGGACTAGCCAATGAGCAGTTCTTC

V: TRBV5-8
J: TRBJ1-5
size: NA
D: TRBD1
CDR3: CASSNGQGVQPQHF
DNA: TGTGCCAGCAGTAATGGACAGGGGGTTCAGCCCCAGCATTTT

V: TRBV6-6
J: TRBJ2-1
size: few
D: NA
CDR3: CASSYSKSGHYNEQFF
DNA: TGTGCCAGCAGTTACTCGAAAAGCGGGCACTACAATGAGCAGTTCTTC

V: TRBV7-6
J: TRBJ2-1
size: NA
D: TRBD2
CDR3: CASSELTSVQYNEQFF
DNA: TGTGCCAGCAGCGAGTTGACTAGCGTACAATACAATGAGCAGTTCTTC

V: TRBV19
J: TRBJ2-3
size: once
D: TRBD1
CDR3: CASSIEGTGSLTGTQYF
DNA: TGTGCCAGTAGTATAGAAGGGACAGGGTCCCTCACAGGGACGCAGTATTTT

V: TRBV5-4
J: TRBJ1-1
size: NA
D: NA
CDR3: CASSSGFEAFF
DNA: TGTGCCAGCAGCTCTGGATTTGAAGCTTTCTTT

V: TRBV6-1
J: TRBJ1-1
size: once
D: TRBD1
CDR3: CASSPLTGPNTEAFF
DNA: TGTGCCAGCAGTCCGCTGACAGGGCCGAACACTGAAGCTTTCTTT

V: TRBV7-9
J: TRBJ2-3
size: NA
D: NA
CDR3: CASRPLGSTDTQYF
DNA: TGTGCCAGCCGGCCCCTAGGGAGCACAGATACGCAGTATTTT

V: TRBV9
J: TRBJ2-3
size: NA
D: NA
CDR3: CASSGALSTDTQYF
DNA: TGTGCCAGCAGCGGCGCGCTAAGCACAGATACGCAGTATTTT